The rows below give T cell receptor beta chains drawn from one sample of a study of cytomegalovirus exposure and HLA in healthy donors. Libraries were prepared by immunoSEQ multiplex PCR; TCRdb keeps only in-frame clonotypes and omits some of them. The sample carries roughly 180,000 clones, around 80% recorded once. Input material: PBMCs. The source is a young woman in good health and CMV-seropositive. Each CDR3 is given with its conserved first and last residue. The D gene is left open where the match is weak. Size values are once, few and many counts, or a class for expanded clones, and some rows have none.

V: TRBV19; size: few; D: TRBD2; J: TRBJ2-7; DNA: TGTGCCAGTAGTGATGGACTAGGCCGTTACGAGCAGTACTTC; CDR3: CASSDGLGRYEQYF
V: TRBV5-6; size: -; D: -; J: TRBJ1-2; DNA: TGTGCCAGCAGTTCCGGGGGGGCCCACTATGGCTACACCTTC; CDR3: CASSSGGAHYGYTF
V: TRBV19; size: -; D: -; J: TRBJ2-7; DNA: TGTGCCAGTAGTATGTGGCAGTCCTACGAGCAGTACTTC; CDR3: CASSMWQSYEQYF
V: TRBV19; size: -; D: -; J: TRBJ1-1; DNA: TGTGCCAGCCATACACCCCCGAACACTGAAGCTTTCTTT; CDR3: CASHTPPNTEAFF
V: TRBV5-4; size: -; D: TRBD1; J: TRBJ1-2; DNA: TGTGCCAGCAGCTCAGGGGGCTCGTATGGCTACACCTTC; CDR3: CASSSGGSYGYTF
V: TRBV6-5; size: few; D: TRBD1; J: TRBJ1-1; DNA: TGTGCCAGCAGTTCGTACAGGGGGAACACTGAAGCTTTCTTT; CDR3: CASSSYRGNTEAFF
V: TRBV10-3; size: once; D: TRBD1; J: TRBJ2-7; DNA: TGTGCCATCAGTGACCGGACAGAGGGGGCCTCCGAGCAGTACTTC; CDR3: CAISDRTEGASEQYF
V: TRBV28; size: -; D: -; J: TRBJ2-1; DNA: TGTGCCAGCAGTGAAAGTAGTAATGAGCAGTTCTTC; CDR3: CASSESSNEQFF
V: TRBV27; size: -; D: TRBD2; J: TRBJ2-7; DNA: TGTGCCAGCAGTTTACCGGAGGGACACGGGGGGGGGCAGTACTTC; CDR3: CASSLPEGHGGGQYF
V: TRBV5-1; size: -; D: -; J: TRBJ1-2; DNA: TGCGCCAGCAGCTTGGCAAACAGTATCTATGGCTACACCTTC; CDR3: CASSLANSIYGYTF
V: TRBV28; size: -; D: -; J: TRBJ2-5; DNA: TGTGCCAGCAGTCCAGGGTTGCAAGAGACCCAGTACTTC; CDR3: CASSPGLQETQYF
V: TRBV7-8; size: -; D: TRBD1; J: TRBJ1-2; DNA: TGTGCCAGCAGCTTGGGGACAGGAGACTATGGCTACACCTTC; CDR3: CASSLGTGDYGYTF
V: TRBV7-9; size: -; D: -; J: TRBJ2-7; DNA: TGTGCCAGCAGCCGAGGTACCTACGAGCAGTACTTC; CDR3: CASSRGTYEQYF
V: TRBV30; size: -; D: TRBD2; J: TRBJ2-7; DNA: TGTGCCTGGAGTCGCCTAGCGGAATACGAGCAGTACTTC; CDR3: CAWSRLAEYEQYF
V: TRBV7-8; size: -; D: -; J: TRBJ2-3; DNA: TGTGCCAGCAGCTTAGCCCTAGCGACTACAGATACGCAGTATTTT; CDR3: CASSLALATTDTQYF